These 9 T cell receptor beta chains came from one sample sequenced in a study of cytomegalovirus exposure and HLA in healthy donors. The PCR ran on 60 Vbeta and 13 Jbeta primers. Measured with immunoSEQ multiplex PCR; TCRdb has only the in-frame clones, and not every one. The sample consists of around 180,000 clones, 71% of them appearing once. The sequencing input was PBMCs. The receptors shown here come from a girl aged 5 to 17 in good health and CMV-seronegative.

The chain has TRBV10-1 and TRBJ2-5, with D perhaps TRBD1 (6 bases). The CDR3 contains 15 residues. Germline-derived CDR1 and CDR2 are WNHNN and SYGVQD (reference sequence). Trimming took off 3 bases at V and 2 bases at J, with 13 bases between the two ends. CDR3 in amino acids: CASSENGQGQETQYF. The CDR3 region has the DNA TGCGCCAGCAGTGAAAATGGTCAGGGGCAAGAGACCCAGTACTTC.

The gene calls are TRBV12-5 and TRBJ1-1; D is ambiguous. V was pared by 1 base and J by 3 bases, with 9 bases between. Per the germline V gene, CDR1 is LGHNT and CDR2 is FRNRAP. The CDR3 spans 14 residues. The CDR3 bases are TGTGCTAGTGGTTTGGCCCCTCGGGACACTGAAGCTTTCTTT. Protein product: CASGLAPRDTEAFF. Full variable domain (outside the CDR3, taken from reference TRBV12-5 and TRBJ1-1): DARVTQTPRHKVTEMGQEVTMRCQPILGHNTVFWYRQTMMQGLELLAYFRNRAPLDDSGMPKDRFSAEMPDATLATLKIQPSEPRDSAVYFCASGLAPRDTEAFFGQGTRLTVV.

The J gene is TRBJ1-2, the V gene TRBV4-1; 10 bases fit TRBD1. V shed 1 base, J shed 7 bases, and the junction held 3 bases outside the gene matches. There are 14 residues in the CDR3. The germline CDR1 and CDR2 sequences are MGHRA and YSYEKL. The CDR3 reads CASSQGQGAGGYTF. CDR3 DNA sequence: TGCGCCAGCAGCCAAGGACAGGGGGCGGGTGGCTACACCTTC.

This clone was observed a few times. The V and J genes are TRBV7-6 and TRBJ1-1; TRBD1 might be the D (5 bases). This CDR3 spans 14 amino acids. CDR1 is SGHVS, CDR2 FNYEAQ, per germline. Trimming removed 0 bases from V and 4 bases from J, with 9 bases in between. The CDR3 spells CASSLALGGTEAFF. CDR3 DNA: TGTGCCAGCAGCTTAGCGTTGGGGGGCACTGAAGCTTTCTTT.

The chain joins TRBV6-5 to TRBJ1-2, with D possibly matching TRBD1 (5 bases). V was clipped by 0 bases and J by 2 bases, with 13 bases between them. In germline, CDR1 is MNHEY, CDR2 SVGAGI. This CDR3 has 16 amino acids. CDR3 nucleotides: TGTGCCAGCAGTTACTCGATCCCACAGGCCAACTATGGCTACACCTTC. Its translation: CASSYSIPQANYGYTF.

The table lists this clone with a few counts. The chain uses TRBV2 and TRBJ1-5, with 8 bases aligning to TRBD1. The CDR3 has 13 residues. The V and J ends lost 10 bases and 2 bases, in that order; junction bases with no gene match: 4. CDR1 and CDR2 (germline): SNHLY, FYNNEI. DNA for the CDR3: TGTGCCACCAAGACAGGGGGCAATCAGCCCCAGCATTTT. Its protein product is CATKTGGNQPQHF.

The V call is TRBV7-9, the J call TRBJ2-7; TRBD1 agrees at 8 bases. Germline CDR1 is SEHNR and CDR2 is FQNEAQ (reference sequence). J was trimmed by 6 bases and V by 8 bases; bases with no gene match: 12. The CDR3 has 14 residues. The CDR3 DNA sequence: TGTGCCAGCGGACCAGGACAGGGAGTTCCCGAGCAGTACTTC. This gives the protein CASGPGQGVPEQYF.

The sample holds one count of this clone. The chain is built from TRBV2 and TRBJ2-1; TRBD2 agrees at 10 bases. CDR1 and CDR2 (germline): SNHLY, FYNNEI. Germline trimming cut 8 bases from V and 3 bases from J; bases unmatched to any gene: 4. This CDR3 region has 14 residues. CDR3 bases: TGTGCCAGCCTAAGACTAGCGGGCTACAATGAGCAGTTCTTC. It is translated as CASLRLAGYNEQFF.

The chain joins TRBV7-9 to TRBJ1-4, with D possibly matching TRBD1 (6 bases). The CDR3 runs to 14 residues. With 3 bases removed from V and 7 bases from J, the gap between germline ends came to 12 bases. Germline loops: CDR1 SEHNR, CDR2 FQNEAQ (reference sequence). The CDR3 region has the DNA TGTGCCAGCAGCTTTGGACAGCACGGTGAAAAACTGTTTTTT. Protein sequence: CASSFGQHGEKLFF.